These 28 T cell receptor beta chains were all obtained from the same sample, sequenced in a study of CXCR3-negative and CXCR3-positive naive CD8 T cells (dated by TCRdb to the late 2010s). The paper as a whole reports these results and caveats: TRB CDR3s from CXCR3-positive naive cells showed higher hydrophobicity (lower Kidera factor 4), lower energy, and higher strength and volume indices than CXCR3-negative naive cells.

The sequencer was a NextSeq 550. The Human TCR Profiling Kit (MiLaboratory) was used to prepare UMI-labeled 5' RACE TRB cDNA libraries. With the reads reprocessed by TCRdb, a single entry stands for each CDR3 protein sequence and no DNA is reported. This sample's records show approximately 120,000 distinct CDR3 sequences. The ten largest clones take up about 0.34% of the sample. Their target antigens are unknown. Sequenced sample: naive CXCR3+ CD8+ T cells from blood. This sample's cell subset or site label indicates: CD45RO-CCR7+CD27+CD95- naive CD8+ T cells expressing CXCR3 (TNR3+). The source is a human donor in good health. Some clones in this sample may be carry-over from other donors' samples.

The chain recombines TRBV7-6 with TRBJ2-3. The CDR3 totals 13 residues. Germline V gives CDR1 SGHVS, CDR2 FNYEAQ. The CDR3 region is CASSSPSTDTQYF.

The rearrangement links TRBV5-4 to TRBJ2-1; the TRBD2 assignment by TCRdb is unverifiable without DNA. Germline values: CDR1 SGHNT, CDR2 YYREEE (reference sequence). The CDR3 contains 16 residues. CDR3 region: CASSFISGNVDNEQFF.

The chain has TRBV20-1 and TRBJ2-4; TCRdb indicates TRBD1, and absent DNA this call remains unverified. The CDR3 length is 20 residues. The germline V gene encodes CDR1 DFQATT and CDR2 SNEGSKA (reference sequence). CDR3 sequence: CSARGPLRDQGTVAKNIQYF.

This chain uses TRBV7-8 with TRBJ1-5; TCRdb's D call of TRBD1 is untestable without DNA. In germline, CDR1 is SGHVS, CDR2 FQNEAQ. The CDR3 totals 15 residues. CDR3 region: CASIEAGGTTQPQHF.

The chain is built from TRBV21-1 and TRBJ1-1. TRBV21-1 is labeled a pseudogene. The CDR3 runs 13 residues. This chain's CDR3 is CASSKFRVSEAFF.

The chain uses TRBV20-1 and TRBJ2-7. The CDR3 loop spans 13 amino acids. Germline CDR1 DFQATT, CDR2 SNEGSKA (reference sequence). CDR3 amino acids: CSARGTSTYEQYF.

V is TRBV7-9 and J is TRBJ2-5; lacking DNA, the TRBD1 call made by TCRdb goes unchecked. The CDR3 extends over 18 amino acids. Germline V gives CDR1 SEHNR, CDR2 FQNEAQ (reference sequence). CDR3 residues: CASSSTVAQGAFQETQYF.

The genes are TRBV7-8 and TRBJ2-7; lacking DNA, the TRBD1 call made by TCRdb goes unchecked. CDR3 length equals 13 residues. Germline loops: CDR1 SGHVS, CDR2 FQNEAQ. The CDR3 protein is CASSLAPDFEQYF.

The rearrangement joins TRBV4-1 to TRBJ2-7. Germline values: CDR1 MGHRA, CDR2 YSYEKL. The CDR3 is 13 residues long. CDR3 loop: CASSQAVTTEQYF.

The rearrangement links TRBV7-6 to TRBJ2-1; the TCRdb D gene call, TRBD1, has no DNA to confirm it. Germline V CDR1 and CDR2: SGHVS, FNYEAQ. The CDR3 totals 17 residues. The CDR3 sequence: CASSLAWATSSYNEQFF. The variable domain in full, completed from reference TRBV7-6 and TRBJ2-1, reads GAGVSQSPRYKVTKRGQDVALRCDPISGHVSLYWYRQALGQGPEFLTYFNYEAQQDKSGLPNDRFSAERPEGSISTLTIQRTEQRDSAMYRCASSLAWATSSYNEQFFGPGTRLTVL.

The chain employs TRBV19 and TRBJ1-1. The V gene's germline CDR1 is LNHDA and CDR2 SQIVND (reference sequence). This CDR3 is built from 11 residues. This CDR3 reads CASSTGNQAFF.

The V call is TRBV2, the J call TRBJ2-1; TCRdb names TRBD1, which stays unverified in the absence of DNA. The CDR3 length is 13 residues. Germline V lookup: CDR1 SNHLY, CDR2 FYNNEI. The CDR3 protein is CARGGQNYNEQFF.

The chain has TRBV19 and TRBJ2-1; TCRdb outputs TRBD1, but without DNA this stays unchecked. The CDR3 is 17 residues long. Germline CDR1 LNHDA, CDR2 SQIVND (reference sequence). The CDR3 protein is CASTPLKTGSGLGEQFF.

The V gene is TRBV11-2, the J gene TRBJ2-1. Germline V lookup: CDR1 SGHAT, CDR2 FQNNGV. The CDR3 has 15 amino acids. This CDR3 is CASSLLGSSYNEQFF.

The chain combines TRBV7-6 with TRBJ2-3; TCRdb outputs TRBD1, but without DNA this stays unchecked. The CDR3 has 18 amino acids. Germline V gene sequence: CDR1 SGHVS, CDR2 FNYEAQ. The CDR3 is CASSLFGAGTGYTDTQYF.

The chain links TRBV10-3 to TRBJ2-3; TCRdb gives TRBD2 as the D gene, but with no DNA this cannot be confirmed. The CDR3 has 18 residues. Per germline, CDR1 ENHRY and CDR2 SYGVKD. This CDR3 reads CAITEGTTGTPDPDTQYF.

This chain links TRBV29-1 with TRBJ2-1. The CDR3 sequence is 13 residues long. Germline V gene sequence: CDR1 SQVTM, CDR2 ANQGSEA. The CDR3 here is CSADRGSYNEQFF.

The rearrangement links TRBV7-6 to TRBJ2-3; TCRdb indicates TRBD2, and absent DNA this call remains unverified. The germline V gene has CDR1 SGHVS and CDR2 FNYEAQ. This CDR3 has 18 residues. CDR3 residues: CASSLKRAGRSPYEAQYF.

The rearrangement uses TRBV29-1 and TRBJ2-1. The CDR3 runs 16 residues. Germline CDR1 reads SQVTM; CDR2 reads ANQGSEA. This CDR3 reads CSVQGDIRILYNEQFF.

This chain joins TRBV7-9 and TRBJ1-1. The CDR3 totals 13 residues. Germline assignment: CDR1 SEHNR and CDR2 FQNEAQ (reference sequence). Here the CDR3 reads CASTAPANTEAFF.

J is TRBJ2-1 and V is TRBV9; the D call from TCRdb, TRBD1, cannot be confirmed without DNA. Germline CDR1 SGDLS, CDR2 YYNGEE. This CDR3 spans 13 amino acids. The chain's CDR3 is CASSSQGYNEQFF.

This chain's CDR3 is CASSKGQNTEAFF. The genes are TRBV19 and TRBJ1-1; the D call of TRBD1 rests on TCRdb alone, since no DNA is present to check it. The CDR3 consists of 13 residues. Germline CDR1 and CDR2: LNHDA and SQIVND (reference sequence).

The J gene is TRBJ1-5, the V gene TRBV6-2 or TRBV6-3. The CDR3 runs 12 residues. Germline CDR1 MNHEY, CDR2 SVGEGT. The CDR3 region is CASSPTGQPQHF.

The chain has TRBV5-6 and TRBJ2-3; absent DNA, TCRdb's TRBD2 call cannot be checked. The CDR3 runs to 11 residues. Germline assignment: CDR1 SGHDT and CDR2 YYEEEE. The CDR3 reads CASSFGTRWYF.

The genes are TRBV7-2 and TRBJ2-3; as DNA is missing, the TRBD2 call by TCRdb cannot be tested. The CDR3 runs 16 residues. The germline gives CDR1 SGHTA, CDR2 FQGNSA. The CDR3 region is CASSPWTSGYTDTQYF.

The gene calls are TRBV27 and TRBJ2-7; TCRdb selects TRBD1, and the lack of DNA leaves this call unchecked. The CDR3 totals 16 residues. The germline CDR1 and CDR2 sequences are MNHEY and SMNVEV (reference sequence). Here the CDR3 reads CASSLSAGLSPYEQYF.

The chain employs TRBV18 and TRBJ2-7; lacking DNA, the TRBD1 call made by TCRdb goes unchecked. CDR1 is KGHSH and CDR2 is LQKENI in the germline V gene. The length of the CDR3 is 17 residues. CDR3 region: CASSPTRTGGEGYEQYF.

V and J are TRBV9 and TRBJ2-1; TCRdb calls TRBD1, which cannot be checked without DNA. CDR3 length: 14 residues. Germline assignment: CDR1 SGDLS and CDR2 YYNGEE. The CDR3 here is CASSEGDLVNEQFF.